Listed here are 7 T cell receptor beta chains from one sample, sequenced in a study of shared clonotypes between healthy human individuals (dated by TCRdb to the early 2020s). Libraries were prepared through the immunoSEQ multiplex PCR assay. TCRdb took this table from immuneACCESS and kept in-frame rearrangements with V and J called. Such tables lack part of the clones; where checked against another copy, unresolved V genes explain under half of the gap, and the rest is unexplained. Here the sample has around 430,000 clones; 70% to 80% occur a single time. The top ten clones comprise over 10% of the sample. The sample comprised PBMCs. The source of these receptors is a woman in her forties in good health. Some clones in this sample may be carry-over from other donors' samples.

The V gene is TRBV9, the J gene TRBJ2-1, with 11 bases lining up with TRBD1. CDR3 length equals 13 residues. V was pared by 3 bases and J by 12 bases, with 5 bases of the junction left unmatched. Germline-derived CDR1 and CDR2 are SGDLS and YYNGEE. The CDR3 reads CASSAGTGGRQFF. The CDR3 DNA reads TGTGCCAGCAGCGCCGGGACAGGGGGGAGGCAGTTCTTC.

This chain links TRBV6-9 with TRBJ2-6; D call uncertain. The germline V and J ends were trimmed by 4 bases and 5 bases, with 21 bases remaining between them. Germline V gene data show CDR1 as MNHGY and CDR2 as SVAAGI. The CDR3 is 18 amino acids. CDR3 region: CASSSLNLRQSRANVLTF. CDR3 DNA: TGTGCCAGCAGTTCGTTAAACTTACGACAAAGTCGGGCCAACGTCCTGACTTTC.

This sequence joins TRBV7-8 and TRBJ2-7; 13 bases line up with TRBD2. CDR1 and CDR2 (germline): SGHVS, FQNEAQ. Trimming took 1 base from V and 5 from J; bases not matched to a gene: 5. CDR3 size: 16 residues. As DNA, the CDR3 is TGTGCCAGCAGCTTAGAACTAGCGGGAGGGCCTAACGAGCAGTACTTC. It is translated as CASSLELAGGPNEQYF.

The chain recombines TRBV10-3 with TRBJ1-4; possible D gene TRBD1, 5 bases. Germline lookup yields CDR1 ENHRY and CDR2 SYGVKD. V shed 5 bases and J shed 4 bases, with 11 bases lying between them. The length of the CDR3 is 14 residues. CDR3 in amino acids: CAISPSGGNEKLFF. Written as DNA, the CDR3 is TGTGCCATCAGTCCCTCTGGGGGTAATGAAAAACTGTTTTTT.

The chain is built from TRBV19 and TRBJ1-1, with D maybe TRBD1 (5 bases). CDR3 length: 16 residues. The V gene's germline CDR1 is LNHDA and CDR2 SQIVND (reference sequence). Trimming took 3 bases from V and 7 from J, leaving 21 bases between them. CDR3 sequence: CASSMFAGETSFEAFF. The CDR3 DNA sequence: TGTGCCAGTAGTATGTTTGCGGGGGAAACCTCCTTTGAAGCTTTCTTT.

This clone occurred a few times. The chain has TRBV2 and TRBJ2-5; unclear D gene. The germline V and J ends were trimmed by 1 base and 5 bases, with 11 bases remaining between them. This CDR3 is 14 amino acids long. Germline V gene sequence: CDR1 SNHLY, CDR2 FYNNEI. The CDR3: CASSEGTPRETQYF. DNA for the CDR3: TGTGCCAGCAGTGAAGGGACCCCGCGGGAGACCCAGTACTTC.

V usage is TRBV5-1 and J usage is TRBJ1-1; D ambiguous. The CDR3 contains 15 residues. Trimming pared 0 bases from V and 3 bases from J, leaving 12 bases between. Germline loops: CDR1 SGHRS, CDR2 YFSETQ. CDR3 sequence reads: CASSLAPGMDTEAFF. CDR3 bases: TGCGCCAGCAGCTTGGCCCCGGGAATGGACACTGAAGCTTTCTTT.